Sequencing of this T cell receptor beta chain was carried out in a study of blood T cell repertoires in COVID-19. From germline, CDR1 is KGHDR and CDR2 SFDVKD. After removal of 3 bases from V and 8 bases from J, the junction contained 9 bases not matched to a gene. The CDR3 sequence is 15 residues long. TCRdb keeps only in-frame clones here, not all; method: immunoSEQ multiplex PCR. The repertoire holds 43,000 or so clones, with 90% as singletons. This rearrangement joins TRBV24-1 to TRBJ2-1; the match to TRBD1 covers 7 bases. The sequenced sample was peripheral blood. The sequence was obtained from a human donor in a cohort sampled during active COVID-19. CDR3 sequence reads: CATSDENRGVDEQFF. The CDR3 DNA sequence: TGTGCCACCAGTGATGAGAACAGGGGAGTAGATGAGCAGTTCTTC.